Following are 8 T cell receptor beta chains from one sample sequenced in a study of T cell repertoires in cytomegalovirus infection. TCRdb re-called the reads through MiXCR, storing one row per CDR3 protein. Of about 400,000 distinct CDR3 sequences in the sample, around 18% were seen once. Sequencing input: PBMCs. Receptor source: a human donor in good health (CMV status not recorded). Some clones in this sample may be carry-over from other donors' samples.

This chain joins TRBV27 and TRBJ2-1; D could derive from TRBD1 or TRBD2 (5 bases each). The V end lost 4 bases, the J end lost 0 bases, and 16 bases lay between the germline ends. The CDR3 totals 17 residues. Germline loops: CDR1 MNHEY, CDR2 SMNVEV (reference sequence). Here the CDR3 DNA reads TGTGCCAGCAGTTCCTCGAGGGGTTCGAGCTCCTACAATGAGCAGTTCTTC. Encoded protein: CASSSSRGSSSYNEQFF.

This clonotype was observed many times. V usage is TRBV28 and J usage is TRBJ1-2; D call uncertain. Germline loops: CDR1 MDHEN, CDR2 SYDVKM. This CDR3 has 13 amino acids. Trimming stripped 3 bases from V and 2 bases from J, with 7 bases between. The CDR3: CASSFGRNYGYTF. As DNA, the CDR3 is TGTGCCAGCAGTTTTGGCAGAAACTATGGCTACACCTTC.

This clonotype showed up many times. This chain joins TRBV7-2 and TRBJ2-1; D assignment may be TRBD1 or TRBD2 (5 bases each). Deletions cut 5 bases from V and 3 bases from J, with 20 bases between. The CDR3 contains 17 residues. Per the germline V gene, CDR1 is SGHTA and CDR2 is FQGNSA. CDR3: CASSPGAVWTFYNEQFF. The DNA of the CDR3 is TGTGCCAGCAGCCCCGGGGCCGTTTGGACTTTCTACAATGAGCAGTTCTTC.

This clonotype was seen at least ten times. The chain uses TRBV7-6 and TRBJ2-1, with 10 nucleotides matching TRBD2. The CDR3 is 17 amino acids. Per germline, CDR1 SGHVS and CDR2 FNYEAQ. Germline trimming cut 5 bases from V and 2 bases from J; bases unmatched to any gene: 9. The CDR3 region is CASSAMSSGGPYNEQFF. In DNA form, the CDR3 reads TGTGCCAGCAGCGCTATGTCTAGCGGGGGACCCTACAATGAGCAGTTCTTC. Complete variable domain (other parts from reference TRBV7-6 and TRBJ2-1): GAGVSQSPRYKVTKRGQDVALRCDPISGHVSLYWYRQALGQGPEFLTYFNYEAQQDKSGLPNDRFSAERPEGSISTLTIQRTEQRDSAMYRCASSAMSSGGPYNEQFFGPGTRLTVL.

Here the CDR3 reads CASSSRSGTTGNEQFF. As DNA, the CDR3 is TGTGCCAGCAGCTCTCGATCCGGGACTACCGGCAATGAGCAGTTCTTC. V gene TRBV7-9 combines with J gene TRBJ2-1, with 7 positions matching TRBD2. The ends lost 4 bases at V and 6 bases at J; junction bases unmatched: 12. Germline CDR1 is SEHNR and CDR2 is FQNEAQ (reference sequence). This CDR3 is built from 16 residues. Together with reference TRBV7-9 and TRBJ2-1, the CDR3 gives the full variable domain: DTGVSQNPRHKITKRGQNVTFRCDPISEHNRLYWYRQTLGQGPEFLTYFQNEAQLEKSRLLSDRFSAERPKGSFSTLEIQRTEQGDSAMYLCASSSRSGTTGNEQFFGPGTRLTVL.

The rearrangement uses TRBV24-1 and TRBJ2-7, with 13 bases matching TRBD2. Germline lookup yields CDR1 KGHDR and CDR2 SFDVKD. The CDR3 covers 16 residues. V was pared by 4 bases and J by 2 bases, with 4 bases of the junction left unmatched. The CDR3 nucleotides are TGTGCCACCAGTGACCCCGGGACTAGCGGGGCCTACGAGCAGTACTTC. This translates into CATSDPGTSGAYEQYF.

The V call is TRBV2, the J call TRBJ2-2, with D hard to call. CDR1 is SNHLY, CDR2 FYNNEI, per germline. The V gene lost 0 bases and the J gene lost 3 bases, with 11 bases spanning the gap. CDR3 length: 16 residues. In nucleotides, the CDR3 is TGTGCCAGCAGTGAAGCGCTTCGGGCGGACACCGGGGAGCTGTTTTTT. Its translation: CASSEALRADTGELFF.

The chain recombines TRBV6-2 or TRBV6-3 with TRBJ2-1, with a weak D call TRBD2 (5 bases). This CDR3 is built from 16 residues. Germline CDR1 and CDR2: MNHEY and SVGEGT. Trimming took 3 bases from V and 0 from J, leaving 12 bases between them. This CDR3 reads CASSYSAQSSYNEQFF. Here the CDR3 DNA reads TGTGCCAGCAGTTATAGCGCCCAGAGCTCCTACAATGAGCAGTTCTTC.